These 22 T cell receptor beta chains were all obtained from the same sample, sequenced in a study of control samples from healthy donors and cancer patients. Sequencing was performed with immunoSEQ multiplex PCR; in TCRdb, only in-frame clones are kept and a portion is missing. The sample carries approximately 150,000 clones, about 89% recorded once. Sequencing input: blood. These TCRs come from a man aged 18-30 years in good health.

The DNA for the CDR3 is TGTGGTCCGGGGAAGGGGTCCACAGATACGCAGTATTTT. It yields the protein CGPGKGSTDTQYF. V usage is TRBV2 and J usage is TRBJ2-3; D might be TRBD1 or TRBD2, each matching 5 bases. Germline CDR1 and CDR2: SNHLY and FYNNEI. The length of the CDR3 is 13 residues.

The chain uses TRBV27 and TRBJ1-6; D call uncertain. V gave up 2 bases and J gave up 8 bases, with 4 bases separating them. The germline CDR1 and CDR2 sequences are MNHEY and SMNVEV (reference sequence). The CDR3 covers 12 residues. CDR3 residues: CASSLGDSPLHF. The CDR3 bases are TGTGCCAGCAGTTTAGGGGATTCACCCCTCCACTTT.

The rearrangement uses TRBV9 and TRBJ2-5; 8 nucleotides agree with TRBD1. The germline V gene has CDR1 SGDLS and CDR2 YYNGEE. V lost 3 bases and J lost 2; bases outside the gene matches: 12. This CDR3 has 17 amino acids. Written as DNA, the CDR3 is TGTGCCAGCAGCGATCCAGGACAGGGTGGAGATCAAGAGACCCAGTACTTC. Protein product: CASSDPGQGGDQETQYF. The whole variable domain, filled in from reference TRBV9 and TRBJ2-5, reads DSGVTQTPKHLITATGQRVTLRCSPRSGDLSVYWYQQSLDQGLQFLIQYYNGEERAKGNILERFSAQQFPDLHSELNLSSLELGDSALYFCASSDPGQGGDQETQYFGPGTRLLVL.

V gene TRBV6-5 combines with J gene TRBJ1-5; D is unclear. Germline V CDR1 and CDR2: MNHEY, SVGAGI. The CDR3 is 14 amino acids. Trimming took off 10 bases at V and 0 bases at J, with 13 bases between the two ends. The CDR3 region has the DNA TGTGCCACTAGCCGGCAATTTAGCAATCAGCCCCAGCATTTT. It encodes CATSRQFSNQPQHF.

This rearrangement joins TRBV5-4 to TRBJ2-1, with 9 bases fitting TRBD1. CDR3 length: 16 amino acids. Trimming cost V 4 bases and J 4 bases; bases outside gene matches: 9. CDR1 is SGHNT and CDR2 is YYREEE in the germline V gene (reference sequence). CDR3 loop: CASSLGTGRTYNEQFF. Here the CDR3 DNA reads TGTGCCAGCAGCCTTGGGACAGGGAGGACATACAATGAGCAGTTCTTC.

V and J are TRBV7-9 and TRBJ1-1, with 8 positions matching TRBD1. The V gene's germline CDR1 is SEHNR and CDR2 FQNEAQ (reference sequence). The CDR3 runs to 16 residues. The trim removed 5 bases at V and 1 base at J, leaving 9 bases unmatched. The CDR3 nucleotides read TGTGCCAGCAGCCCAGGACAGGGTATGGGGAACACTGAAGCTTTCTTT. As protein: CASSPGQGMGNTEAFF. The full variable domain, rest sourced from reference TRBV7-9 and TRBJ1-1, is DTGVSQNPRHKITKRGQNVTFRCDPISEHNRLYWYRQTLGQGPEFLTYFQNEAQLEKSRLLSDRFSAERPKGSFSTLEIQRTEQGDSAMYLCASSPGQGMGNTEAFFGQGTRLTVV.

The chain combines TRBV10-2 with TRBJ1-5; D might be TRBD1 (5 bases). Germline V gives CDR1 WSHSY, CDR2 SAAADI. V dropped 6 bases and J dropped 2 bases, with 17 bases sitting between them. The CDR3 length is 16 residues. The CDR3: CASSAVRDVGNQPQHF. The CDR3 DNA sequence: TGCGCCAGCAGCGCAGTCCGGGACGTAGGCAATCAGCCCCAGCATTTT.

This chain uses TRBV12-5 with TRBJ2-5; D is unclear. The CDR3 loop spans 13 amino acids. The germline V gene has CDR1 LGHNT and CDR2 FRNRAP. Between the trimmed V and J ends, which lost 5 bases and 5 bases, there was a span of 12 bases. The CDR3 sequence is CASGRDLQETQYF. The CDR3 DNA reads as TGTGCTAGTGGTCGAGATCTCCAGGAGACCCAGTACTTC. The full variable domain, its missing parts supplied by reference TRBV12-5 and TRBJ2-5, is DARVTQTPRHKVTEMGQEVTMRCQPILGHNTVFWYRQTMMQGLELLAYFRNRAPLDDSGMPKDRFSAEMPDATLATLKIQPSEPRDSAVYFCASGRDLQETQYFGPGTRLLVL.

The gene calls are TRBV30 and TRBJ1-2; D remains unclear. The V gene's germline CDR1 is GTSNPN and CDR2 SVGIG (reference sequence). This CDR3 has 13 residues. Trimming left V 0 bases short and J 4 bases short, with 9 bases between. CDR3: CAWSVQRRYGYTF. As DNA, the CDR3 is TGTGCCTGGAGTGTACAACGTCGCTATGGCTACACCTTC.

The DNA of the CDR3 is TGTGCCAGTAGTATAGCGACAGGCCAAAACTATGGCTACACCTTC. Its translation is CASSIATGQNYGYTF. The V gene is TRBV19, the J gene TRBJ1-2, with D possibly TRBD1 on 6 matching bases. Germline assignment: CDR1 LNHDA and CDR2 SQIVND (reference sequence). The V and J ends lost 1 base and 2 bases respectively, with 11 bases between them. The CDR3 consists of 15 residues.

The chain uses TRBV19 and TRBJ1-5, with D tentatively TRBD1 (5 bases). Germline V CDR1 and CDR2: LNHDA, SQIVND (reference sequence). The CDR3 is 15 residues long. V was cut by 2 bases and J by 0 bases, with 8 bases left in between. The CDR3 DNA sequence: TGTGCCAGTAGTATACGGGGCTTTAGCAATCAGCCCCAGCATTTT. This translates into CASSIRGFSNQPQHF.

The J gene is TRBJ2-4, the V gene TRBV27; a weak D match, TRBD1 (8 bases). This CDR3 is built from 18 residues. Trimming took off 9 bases at V and 5 bases at J, with 29 bases between the two ends. Germline V gene lookup returns CDR1 MNHEY and CDR2 SMNVEV (reference sequence). CDR3: CASTPGRGQAGSENIQYF. CDR3 coding DNA: TGTGCCAGTACCCCGGGGAGGGGACAGGCTGGATCGGAAAACATTCAGTACTTC.

The chain links TRBV11-2 to TRBJ1-2; D might be TRBD1 (5 bases). The germline gives CDR1 SGHAT, CDR2 FQNNGV. CDR3 length equals 17 residues. The V gene lost 5 bases and the J gene lost 3 bases, with 22 bases spanning the gap. CDR3 amino acids: CASSAGKDWGFDYGYTF. CDR3 sequence (DNA): TGTGCCAGCAGCGCGGGGAAAGACTGGGGCTTTGACTATGGCTACACCTTC. Variable domain in full (rest from reference TRBV11-2 and TRBJ1-2): EAGVAQSPRYKIIEKRQSVAFWCNPISGHATLYWYQQILGQGPKLLIQFQNNGVVDDSQLPKDRFSAERLKGVDSTLKIQPAKLEDSAVYLCASSAGKDWGFDYGYTFGSGTRLTVV.

V gene TRBV4-2 combines with J gene TRBJ2-5; D call uncertain. The V end lost 0 bases, the J end lost 4 bases, and 12 bases lay between the germline ends. This CDR3 comprises 15 residues. The germline CDR1 and CDR2 sequences are LGHNA and YNFKEQ. CDR3 sequence reads: CASSQDWARRETQYF. The CDR3 coding sequence is TGTGCCAGCAGCCAAGATTGGGCACGTAGAGAGACCCAGTACTTC.

This clone showed up just once. The rearrangement joins TRBV19 to TRBJ1-5; weak D call: TRBD1 (5 bases). V was clipped by 7 bases and J by 1 base, with 8 bases between them. This CDR3 has 13 amino acids. CDR1 LNHDA and CDR2 SQIVND come from the germline V gene (reference sequence). CDR3 nucleotide sequence: TGTGCCAGTAATCGGGACAGCAATCAGCCCCAGCATTTT. Translating gives CASNRDSNQPQHF.

The rearrangement uses TRBV9 and TRBJ1-2; D remains ambiguous. CDR3 length: 14 amino acids. V shed 3 bases and J shed 2 bases, with 11 bases lying between them. Germline V gene sequence: CDR1 SGDLS, CDR2 YYNGEE. The DNA of the CDR3 is TGTGCCAGCAGCGCCTCCGACGGAAACTATGGCTACACCTTC. Translating gives CASSASDGNYGYTF.

The chain is built from TRBV4-2 and TRBJ1-3, with a tentative D call TRBD1 (6 bases). The V gene lost 0 bases and the J gene lost 0 bases, with 12 bases spanning the gap. This CDR3 has 17 amino acids. Germline assignment: CDR1 LGHNA and CDR2 YNFKEQ. The CDR3 is CASSQDGQGSSGNTIYF. The CDR3 DNA reads TGTGCCAGCAGCCAAGATGGGCAGGGGAGCTCTGGAAACACCATATATTTT.

The rearrangement joins TRBV6-5 to TRBJ1-6; D is possibly TRBD1 (5 bases). Trimming stripped 6 bases from V and 8 bases from J, with 11 bases between. This CDR3 is built from 13 residues. Germline V gene lookup returns CDR1 MNHEY and CDR2 SVGAGI. Written as DNA, the CDR3 is TGTGCCAGCAGGGGGTGGGGGTATTCACCCCTCCACTTT. Translating it yields CASRGWGYSPLHF.

This clone was detected once. The chain couples TRBV4-1 to TRBJ2-2; 7 bases map to TRBD1. The length of the CDR3 is 15 residues. The J segment lost 2 bases and the V segment lost 7 bases, leaving 7 bases of the junction unmatched. From germline, CDR1 is MGHRA and CDR2 YSYEKL. The CDR3, as DNA: TGCGCCAGCAAGTTAGGGGGCTACAACACCGGGGAGCTGTTTTTT. The encoded protein is CASKLGGYNTGELFF.

This CDR3 reads CASSRVERPTEAFF. The DNA for the CDR3 is TGTGCCAGCAGTCGGGTCGAGAGGCCCACTGAAGCTTTCTTT. The V and J genes are TRBV27 and TRBJ1-1; D remains unclear. Trimming removed 5 bases at V and 4 bases at J, with 14 bases between. The CDR3 is 14 amino acids. Germline lookup yields CDR1 MNHEY and CDR2 SMNVEV (reference sequence).

The chain has TRBV14 and TRBJ2-5, with 7 bases that match TRBD2. CDR1 SGHDN and CDR2 FVKESK come from the germline V gene. V lost 4 bases to trimming and J lost 5 bases; unmatched junction nucleotides: 10. This CDR3 has 15 residues. The CDR3 DNA is TGTGCCAGCAGCCCCCTGCTAGCGGCTAAGGAGACCCAGTACTTC. Protein product: CASSPLLAAKETQYF. The variable domain in full, with the rest retrieved from reference TRBV14 and TRBJ2-5, is EAGVTQFPSHSVIEKGQTVTLRCDPISGHDNLYWYRRVMGKEIKFLLHFVKESKQDESGMPNNRFLAERTGGTYSTLKVQPAELEDSGVYFCASSPLLAAKETQYFGPGTRLLVL.

This rearrangement joins TRBV10-3 to TRBJ1-2; the match to TRBD1 covers 9 bases. With 7 bases clipped from V and 2 bases from J, the junction kept 8 bases outside the gene matches. The CDR3 contains 15 residues. Germline CDR1 reads ENHRY; CDR2 reads SYGVKD. In DNA, the CDR3 is TGTGCCATCAAACGGGACAGGGAGCTCAACTATGGCTACACCTTC. Protein product: CAIKRDRELNYGYTF.